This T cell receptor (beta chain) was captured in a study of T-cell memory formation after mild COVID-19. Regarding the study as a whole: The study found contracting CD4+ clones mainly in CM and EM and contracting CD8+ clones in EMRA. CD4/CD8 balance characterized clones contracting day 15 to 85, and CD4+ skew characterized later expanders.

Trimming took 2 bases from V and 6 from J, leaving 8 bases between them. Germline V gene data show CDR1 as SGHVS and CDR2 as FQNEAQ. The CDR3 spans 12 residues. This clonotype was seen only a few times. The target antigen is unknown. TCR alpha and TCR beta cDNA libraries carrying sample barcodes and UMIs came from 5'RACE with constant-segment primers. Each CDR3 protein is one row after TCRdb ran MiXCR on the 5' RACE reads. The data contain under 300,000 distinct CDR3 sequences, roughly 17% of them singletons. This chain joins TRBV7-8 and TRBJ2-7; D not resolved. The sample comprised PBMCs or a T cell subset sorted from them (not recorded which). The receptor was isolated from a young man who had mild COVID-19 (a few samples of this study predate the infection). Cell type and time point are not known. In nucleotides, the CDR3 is TGTGCCAGCAGCTTAAAGGGTCGCGAGCAGTACTTC. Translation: CASSLKGREQYF. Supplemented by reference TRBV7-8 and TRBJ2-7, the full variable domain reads GAGVSQSPRYKVAKRGQDVALRCDPISGHVSLFWYQQALGQGPEFLTYFQNEAQLDKSGLPSDRFFAERPEGSVSTLKIQRTQQEDSAVYLCASSLKGREQYFGPGTRLTVT.